Listed below are T cell receptor beta chains from one sample, sequenced in a study of PD-L1 blockade in urothelial cancer. The table came from immunoSEQ multiplex PCR; TCRdb's copy has only in-frame clones and leaves some out. The sample carries about 100,000 clones, approximately 91% recorded once. Source: PBMCs, taken around atezolizumab (anti-PD-L1) treatment. The receptors were sampled from a woman of 80 years or more with urothelial cancer. Both conserved end residues are trimmed from each CDR3.

j_call v_call cdr3_length cdr3_aa
TRBJ2-7 TRBV2 9 ASSGHYEQY
TRBJ2-3 TRBV5-1 12 ASTSGSNTDTQY
TRBJ2-7 TRBV18 13 ASSPPSPNSYEQY
TRBJ2-4 TRBV10-3 13 AISETRGGGNIQY
TRBJ2-7 TRBV19 12 ATAPSGSIYEQY
TRBJ2-1 TRBV28 9 ASGGYNEQF
TRBJ1-1 TRBV6-5 11 ASRPTGYTEAF
TRBJ2-7 TRBV6-5 12 ASSYSSGAYEQY
TRBJ1-1 TRBV27 15 ASSVIPRGGVNTEAF
TRBJ1-2 TRBV15 12 ATSRDTGGYGYT
TRBJ2-7 TRBV7-3 9 ASIRAAEQY
TRBJ1-5 TRBV10-2 12 ASSEGRGFQPQH
TRBJ2-1 TRBV18 14 ASSMNPGTGINEQF
TRBJ2-2 TRBV5-1 13 ASSRTSGRPGELF
TRBJ1-1 TRBV19 13 ASSIRRGMGTEAF
TRBJ2-7 TRBV5-4 13 ASSRELAESYEQY
TRBJ1-3 TRBV20-1 9 SQGSGNTIY
TRBJ1-4 TRBV15 13 ATTDHDRSGEKLF
TRBJ2-1 TRBV18 12 ASYPGQGDNEQF
TRBJ2-3 TRBV9 13 ASSVQGNRGDTQY
TRBJ2-1 TRBV7-8 11 ASSLGDIDEQF
TRBJ1-5 TRBV7-8 12 ASSEVTGSQPQH
TRBJ2-7 TRBV2 11 ASSRDRFYEQY
TRBJ2-2 TRBV28 13 ASSLPGQSTGELF
TRBJ1-4 TRBV6-1 13 ASSDTGLANEKLF
TRBJ1-1 TRBV5-1 13 ASSWIGQGDTEAF
TRBJ2-7 TRBV6-6 11 ASSRQGSYEQY
TRBJ1-3 TRBV7-9 15 ASSLVGGGNSGNTIY
TRBJ1-2 TRBV6-1 11 ASSGINEAGYT
TRBJ2-1 TRBV15 14 ATSRDLKGLVGEQF
TRBJ2-5 TRBV4-1 12 ASSQLAGVETQY
TRBJ1-4 TRBV27 11 ASSNWSNEKLF
TRBJ2-5 TRBV7-9 14 ASSFSGLAGGETQY
TRBJ2-7 TRBV5-1 12 ASRGGTLSYEQY
TRBJ1-4 TRBV5-6 13 ASSRYGATNEKLF
TRBJ1-4 TRBV5-1 13 ASSLGQKSNEKLF
TRBJ1-2 TRBV28 10 ASSLGGVSYT
TRBJ2-2 TRBV5-6 13 ASSVSGSRTGELF
TRBJ1-2 TRBV20-1 9 SAQDRDGYT
TRBJ2-5 TRBV6-1 16 ASSEGALAVGGQETQY
TRBJ2-6 TRBV5-6 13 ASSPSGSGANVLT
TRBJ2-5 TRBV27 15 ASSSQLRAGQQETQY
TRBJ1-2 TRBV9 13 ASSQTGDTRSGYT
TRBJ2-4 TRBV27 13 ASKSSRGQWDIQY
TRBJ2-3 TRBV9 14 ASSEPTGASTDTQY
TRBJ1-1 TRBV6-4 13 ASSLEGQGNAEAF
TRBJ2-2 TRBV28 14 ATSSPGLRNTGELF
TRBJ2-3 TRBV18 14 ASSPAVAGVTDTQY
TRBJ2-7 TRBV28 12 ASVRSRSLYEQY
TRBJ1-2 TRBV7-8 11 ASSLAPQGGYT
TRBJ1-1 TRBV4-2 14 ASSQDRGRGNTEAF